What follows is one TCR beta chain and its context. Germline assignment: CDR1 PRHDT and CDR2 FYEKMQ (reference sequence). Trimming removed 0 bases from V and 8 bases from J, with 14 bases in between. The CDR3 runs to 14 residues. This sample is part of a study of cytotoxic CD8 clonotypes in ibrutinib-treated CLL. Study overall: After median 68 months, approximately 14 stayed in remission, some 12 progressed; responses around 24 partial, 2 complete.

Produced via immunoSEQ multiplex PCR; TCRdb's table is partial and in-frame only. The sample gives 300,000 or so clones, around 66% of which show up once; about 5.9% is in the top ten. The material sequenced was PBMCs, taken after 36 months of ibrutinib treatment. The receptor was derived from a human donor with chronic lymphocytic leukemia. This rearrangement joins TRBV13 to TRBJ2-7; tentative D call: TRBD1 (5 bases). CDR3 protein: CASSLGQVSTKQYF. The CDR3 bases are TGTGCCAGCAGCTTAGGACAGGTGTCTACGAAGCAGTACTTC.